This TCR beta chain was observed in a study of blood T cell repertoires in COVID-19. At the level of the study: The origin of the acute and convalescent COVID-19 samples was the United States, Italy and Spain. The analysed material was cDNA or gDNA that came from T cells, B-cell-depleted T cells, or PBMCs.

As handled by the study authors: The assay estimated nucleated cells by amplifying reference gene primers. The repertoire was sequenced with immunoSEQ multiplex PCR; TCRdb's copy has only in-frame clones and lacks some. The DNA gave D and trimming, while V, J and clone size come from that table. The data show about 210,000 clones, with around 88% seen just once and less than 3.5% held by the top ten. The CDR3 has 17 amino acids. The germline V gene encodes CDR1 MDHEN and CDR2 SYDVKM. Trimming cost V 9 bases and J 0 bases, with 24 bases left between them. This clone occurred once. The sample comprised peripheral blood. The genes are TRBV28 and TRBJ2-7; unclear D gene. The receptor was derived from a man over 45 with active or convalescent COVID-19. The CDR3 DNA is TGTGCCAGAAGAAGTTTACGAATTGCGGATAGCTCCTACGAGCAGTACTTC. Translating it yields CARRSLRIADSSYEQYF.